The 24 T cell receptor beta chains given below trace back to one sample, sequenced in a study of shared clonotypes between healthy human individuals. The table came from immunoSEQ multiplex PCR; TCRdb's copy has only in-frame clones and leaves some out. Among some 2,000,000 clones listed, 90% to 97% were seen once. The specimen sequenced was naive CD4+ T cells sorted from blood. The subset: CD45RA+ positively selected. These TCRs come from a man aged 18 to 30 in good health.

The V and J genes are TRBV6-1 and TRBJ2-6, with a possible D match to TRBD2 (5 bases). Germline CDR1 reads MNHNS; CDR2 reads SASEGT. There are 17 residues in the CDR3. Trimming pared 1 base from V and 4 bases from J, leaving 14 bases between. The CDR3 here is CASSEVGRRTGANVLTF. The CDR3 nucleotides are TGTGCCAGCAGTGAAGTGGGGAGAAGGACCGGGGCCAACGTCCTGACTTTC.

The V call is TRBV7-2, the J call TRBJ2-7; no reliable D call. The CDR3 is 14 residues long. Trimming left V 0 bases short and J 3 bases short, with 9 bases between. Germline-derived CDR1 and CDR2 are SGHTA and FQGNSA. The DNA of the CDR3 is TGTGCCAGCAGCTTAGCGGCAGGCAACTACGAGCAGTACTTC. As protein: CASSLAAGNYEQYF.

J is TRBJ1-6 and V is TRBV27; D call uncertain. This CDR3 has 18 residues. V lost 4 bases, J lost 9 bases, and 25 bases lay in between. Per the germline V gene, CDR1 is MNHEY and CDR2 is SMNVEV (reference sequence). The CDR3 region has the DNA TGTGCCAGCAGTTCCCCGGCCGGATTCGTGGGCTTTGCTTCACCCCTCCACTTT. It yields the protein CASSSPAGFVGFASPLHF.

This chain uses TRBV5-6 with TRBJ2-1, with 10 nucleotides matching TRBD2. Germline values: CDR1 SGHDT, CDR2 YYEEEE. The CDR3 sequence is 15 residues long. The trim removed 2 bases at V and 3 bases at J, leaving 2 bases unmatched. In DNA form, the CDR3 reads TGTGCCAGCAGCTTCCGGACTAGCGGCTACAATGAGCAGTTCTTC. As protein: CASSFRTSGYNEQFF.

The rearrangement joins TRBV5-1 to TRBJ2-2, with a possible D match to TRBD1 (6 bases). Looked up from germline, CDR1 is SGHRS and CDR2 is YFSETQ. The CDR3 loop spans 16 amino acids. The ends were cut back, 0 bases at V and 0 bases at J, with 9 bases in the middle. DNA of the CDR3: TGCGCCAGCAGCTTGGAGGGACATGCGAACACCGGGGAGCTGTTTTTT. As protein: CASSLEGHANTGELFF.

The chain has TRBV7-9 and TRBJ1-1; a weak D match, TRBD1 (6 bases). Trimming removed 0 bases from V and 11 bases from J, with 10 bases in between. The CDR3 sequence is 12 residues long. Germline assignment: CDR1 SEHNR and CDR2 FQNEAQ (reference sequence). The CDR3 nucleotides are TGTGCCAGCAGCTTAGCGTTCCAGGGGGCTTTCTTT. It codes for CASSLAFQGAFF.

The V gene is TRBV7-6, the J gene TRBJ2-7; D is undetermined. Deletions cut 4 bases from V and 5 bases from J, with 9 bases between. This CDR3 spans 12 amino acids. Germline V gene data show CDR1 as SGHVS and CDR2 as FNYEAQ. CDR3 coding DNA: TGTGCCAGCAGCTCCAGGAAAGACGAGCAGTACTTC. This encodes CASSSRKDEQYF.

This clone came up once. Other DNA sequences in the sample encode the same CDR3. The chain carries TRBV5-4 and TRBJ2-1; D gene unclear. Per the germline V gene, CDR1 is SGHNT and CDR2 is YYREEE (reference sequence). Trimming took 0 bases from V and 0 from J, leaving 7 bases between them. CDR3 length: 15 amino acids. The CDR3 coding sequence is TGTGCCAGCAGCTTGGATCAGAGCTCCTACAATGAGCAGTTCTTC. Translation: CASSLDQSSYNEQFF.

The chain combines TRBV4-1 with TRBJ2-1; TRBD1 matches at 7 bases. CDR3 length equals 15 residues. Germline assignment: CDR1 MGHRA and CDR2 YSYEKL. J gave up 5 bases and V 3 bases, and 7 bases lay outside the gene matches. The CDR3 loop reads CASSHVDRDDNEQFF. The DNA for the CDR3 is TGCGCCAGCAGCCACGTAGACAGGGACGACAATGAGCAGTTCTTC.

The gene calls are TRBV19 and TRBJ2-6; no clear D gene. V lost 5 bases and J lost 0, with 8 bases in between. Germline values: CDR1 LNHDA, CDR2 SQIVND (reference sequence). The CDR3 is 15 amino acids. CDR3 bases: TGTGCCAGTAGTCCTCAGGCCTCTGGGGCCAACGTCCTGACTTTC. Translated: CASSPQASGANVLTF.

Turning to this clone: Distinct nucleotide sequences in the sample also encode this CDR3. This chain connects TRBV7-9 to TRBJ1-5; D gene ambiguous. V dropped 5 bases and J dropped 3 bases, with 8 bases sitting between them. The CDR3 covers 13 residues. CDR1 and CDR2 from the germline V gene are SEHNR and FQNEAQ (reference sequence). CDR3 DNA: TGTGCCAGCAGCCTCGGTGTCAATCAGCCCCAGCATTTT. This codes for CASSLGVNQPQHF.

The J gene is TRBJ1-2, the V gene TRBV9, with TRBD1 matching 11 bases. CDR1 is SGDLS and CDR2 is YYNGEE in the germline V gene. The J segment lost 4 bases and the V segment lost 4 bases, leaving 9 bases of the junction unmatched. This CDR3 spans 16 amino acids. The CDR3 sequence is CASSPRPGQGVYGYTF. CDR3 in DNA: TGTGCCAGCAGCCCGCGACCGGGACAGGGGGTCTATGGCTACACCTTC. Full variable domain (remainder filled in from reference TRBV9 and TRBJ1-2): DSGVTQTPKHLITATGQRVTLRCSPRSGDLSVYWYQQSLDQGLQFLIQYYNGEERAKGNILERFSAQQFPDLHSELNLSSLELGDSALYFCASSPRPGQGVYGYTFGSGTRLTVV.

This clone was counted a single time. CDR3 nucleotides: TGTGCCAGCAGCGTAGGTGGGAACGCCTCACCCATTAATTCACCCCTCCACTTT. This gives the protein CASSVGGNASPINSPLHF. The chain uses TRBV9 and TRBJ1-6; D uncertain. The ends were cut back, 0 bases at V and 6 bases at J, with 19 bases in the middle. CDR1 SGDLS and CDR2 YYNGEE come from the germline V gene. This CDR3 comprises 18 residues.

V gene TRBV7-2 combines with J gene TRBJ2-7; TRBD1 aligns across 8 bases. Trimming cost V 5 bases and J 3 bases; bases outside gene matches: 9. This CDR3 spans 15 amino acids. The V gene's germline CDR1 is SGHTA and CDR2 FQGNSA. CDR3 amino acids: CASSPRSQGGYEQYF. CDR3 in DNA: TGTGCCAGCAGCCCGCGGTCACAGGGGGGCTACGAGCAGTACTTC.

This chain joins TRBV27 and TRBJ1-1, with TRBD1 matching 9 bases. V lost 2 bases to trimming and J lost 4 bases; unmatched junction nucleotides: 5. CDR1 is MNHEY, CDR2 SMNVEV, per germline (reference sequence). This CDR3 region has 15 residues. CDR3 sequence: CASSLLRQGGTEAFF. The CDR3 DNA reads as TGTGCCAGCAGTTTACTCAGACAGGGGGGCACTGAAGCTTTCTTT.

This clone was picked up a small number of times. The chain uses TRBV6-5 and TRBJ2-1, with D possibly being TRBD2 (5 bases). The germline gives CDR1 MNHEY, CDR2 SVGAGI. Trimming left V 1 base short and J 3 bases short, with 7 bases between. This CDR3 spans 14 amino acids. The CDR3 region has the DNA TGTGCCAGCAGTTACTACGGGATCTACAATGAGCAGTTCTTC. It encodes CASSYYGIYNEQFF.

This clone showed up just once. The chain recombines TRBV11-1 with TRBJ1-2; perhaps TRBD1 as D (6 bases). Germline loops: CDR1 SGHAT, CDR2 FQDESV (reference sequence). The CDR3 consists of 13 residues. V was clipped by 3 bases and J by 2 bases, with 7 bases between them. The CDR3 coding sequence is TGTGCCAGCAGCTTCGGGACAAACTATGGCTACACCTTC. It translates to CASSFGTNYGYTF.

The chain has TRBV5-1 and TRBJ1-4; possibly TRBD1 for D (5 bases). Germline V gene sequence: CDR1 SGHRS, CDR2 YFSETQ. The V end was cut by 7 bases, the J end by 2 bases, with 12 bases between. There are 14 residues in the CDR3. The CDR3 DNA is TGCGCCAGCGGCGGGGGGTTCACTAATGAAAAACTGTTTTTT. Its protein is CASGGGFTNEKLFF.

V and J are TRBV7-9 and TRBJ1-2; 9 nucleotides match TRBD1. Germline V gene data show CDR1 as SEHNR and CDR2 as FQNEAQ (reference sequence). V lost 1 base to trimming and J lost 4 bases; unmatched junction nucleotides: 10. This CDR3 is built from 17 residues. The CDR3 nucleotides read TGTGCCAGCAGCTTAGGAGGGACAGGGCGACGTGGCTATGGCTACACCTTC. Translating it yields CASSLGGTGRRGYGYTF.

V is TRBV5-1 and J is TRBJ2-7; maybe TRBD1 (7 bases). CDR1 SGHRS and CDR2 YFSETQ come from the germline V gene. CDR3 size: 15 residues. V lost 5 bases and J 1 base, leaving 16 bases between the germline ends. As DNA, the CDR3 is TGCGCCAGCAGTCGCGGGACAGCCGCTTCCTACGAGCAGTACTTC. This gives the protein CASSRGTAASYEQYF.

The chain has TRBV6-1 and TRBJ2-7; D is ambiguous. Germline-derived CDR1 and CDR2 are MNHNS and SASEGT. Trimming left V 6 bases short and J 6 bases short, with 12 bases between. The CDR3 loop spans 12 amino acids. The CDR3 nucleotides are TGTGCCAGCAGCCTCCTAGGATCCGAGCAGTACTTC. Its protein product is CASSLLGSEQYF.

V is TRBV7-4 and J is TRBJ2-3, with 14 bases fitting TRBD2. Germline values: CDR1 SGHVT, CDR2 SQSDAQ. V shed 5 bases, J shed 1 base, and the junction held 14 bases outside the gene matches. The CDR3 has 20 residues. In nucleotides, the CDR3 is TGTGCCAGCAGCGAGACTAGCGGGAGGGCCTTAAATGATGGCACAGATACGCAGTATTTT. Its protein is CASSETSGRALNDGTDTQYF.

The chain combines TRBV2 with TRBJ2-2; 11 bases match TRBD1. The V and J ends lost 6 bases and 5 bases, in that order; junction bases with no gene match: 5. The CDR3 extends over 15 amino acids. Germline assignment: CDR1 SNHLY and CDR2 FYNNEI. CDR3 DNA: TGTGCCAGCAGACCCGGGACAGGGGGGACCGGGGAGCTGTTTTTT. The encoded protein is CASRPGTGGTGELFF.

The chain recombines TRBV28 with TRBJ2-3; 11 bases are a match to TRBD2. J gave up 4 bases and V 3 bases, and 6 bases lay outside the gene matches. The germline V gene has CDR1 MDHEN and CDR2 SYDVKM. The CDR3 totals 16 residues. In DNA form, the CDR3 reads TGTGCCAGCAGTTTTGGTAGCGGGGGGGTAGCAGATACGCAGTATTTT. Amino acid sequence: CASSFGSGGVADTQYF.